This is a list of T cell receptor beta chains from one sample in a study of cytomegalovirus exposure and HLA in healthy donors. Sequencing was performed with immunoSEQ multiplex PCR; in TCRdb, only in-frame clones are kept and a portion is missing. The sample comprises some 180,000 clones, 82% of which are singletons, and approximately 1.4% rests with the top ten. The sample taken for sequencing was PBMCs. The receptors originated from a man aged 40-50 years in good health and CMV-seronegative. Both conserved end residues are part of each CDR3. The size entry is marked missing in some rows and otherwise reads once, few, many or a size class.

TRBV19	TRBJ2-3	.	CASTRQSGVSTDTQYF
TRBV2	TRBJ2-5	.	CASRASSETQYF
TRBV4-3	TRBJ2-4	few	CASSSTGGWAKNIQYF
TRBV27	TRBJ2-7	.	CASYPSGRGNEQYF
TRBV5-1	TRBJ2-2	.	CASSLAGTNTGELFF
TRBV5-4	TRBJ1-2	once	CASSSYRVSNYGYTF
TRBV7-6	.	few	CASSPGTGVYEQYF
TRBV4-3	TRBJ2-3	.	CASSQGTGNTDTQYF
TRBV9	TRBJ2-3	.	CASSVVLAGTDTQYF
TRBV19	TRBJ2-3	.	CASSMGVGELSTDTQYF
TRBV27	TRBJ2-3	.	CASSEQGAITDTQYF
TRBV11-2	TRBJ1-5	.	CASSPTGKRQPQHF
TRBV2	TRBJ1-4	.	CASRILNEKLFF
TRBV19	TRBJ2-5	.	CASSIVPGGMEETQYF
TRBV27	TRBJ2-2	.	CASSPSRYLASNTGELFF
TRBV29-1	TRBJ1-2	.	CSVGGRETNYGYTF
TRBV11-3	TRBJ2-1	.	CASSLEGTASYNEQFF
TRBV6-5	TRBJ1-3	.	CASSYQAAAGNTIYF
TRBV25-1	TRBJ1-2	.	CASAGQGASYGYTF
TRBV30	TRBJ1-1	.	CAWTTGEAEAFF
TRBV2	TRBJ2-5	.	CASLSQETQYF
TRBV6-4	TRBJ2-1	.	CASSVEAGVVYEQFF
TRBV7-2	TRBJ2-3	once	CASSLAGQHTQYF
TRBV5-1	TRBJ1-1	.	CASSFSMNTEAFF
TRBV6-1	TRBJ1-3	.	CASSPDRFSGNTIYF
TRBV7-8	TRBJ1-5	.	CASSRTGGNFNQPQHF
TRBV6-6	TRBJ2-3	.	CASSYVATGGRDTQYF
TRBV18	TRBJ1-2	.	CASSLDTGGHNYGYTF
TRBV18	TRBJ1-2	.	CASVAGLNYGYTF
TRBV6-1	TRBJ1-2	.	CASTHPGQGNYGYTF
TRBV6-5	TRBJ1-1	once	CASSRDSMNTEAFF
TRBV19	TRBJ1-1	few	CASSITPNTEAFF
TRBV25-1	TRBJ1-4	.	CASSEFAQRGEKLFF
TRBV11-2	TRBJ2-7	.	CASSFSSGGAYEQYF
TRBV5-1	TRBJ2-1	.	CASSFRENEQFF
TRBV28	TRBJ2-3	.	CASSLRDRGRLGAQYF
TRBV2	TRBJ1-4	.	CASSTGGATNEKLFF
TRBV29-1	TRBJ1-1	.	CSVRTGGAAEAFF